This TCR beta chain stems from a study of blood T cell repertoires in COVID-19. Study-level background: Acute and convalescent COVID-19 samples came from the United States, Italy and Spain. The analysed material was cDNA or gDNA that came from T cells, B-cell-depleted T cells, or PBMCs.

Study processing details: Researchers report that nucleated cell counts were estimated from reference gene primer amplification. The assay was immunoSEQ multiplex PCR, and TCRdb's table has in-frame clones only and misses some. V and J calls and clone size are given by that table; D and trimming were obtained from the DNA. The table lists under 200,000 clones, around nine tenths of them singletons. There are 15 residues in the CDR3. The V and J ends lost 3 bases and 4 bases respectively, with 14 bases between them. Germline V gene sequence: CDR1 SGHKS, CDR2 YYEKEE (reference sequence). The receptor comes from a man aged 65 to 79 with acute or convalescent COVID-19. Sequencing was done on a sample of peripheral blood. V and J are TRBV5-5 and TRBJ2-1; tentatively, D is TRBD2 (5 bases). The CDR3, as DNA: TGTGCCAGCAGCTCTGGACTGTCCTATTACAATGAGCAGTTCTTC. Amino acid sequence: CASSSGLSYYNEQFF. Full variable domain (rest looked up from reference TRBV5-5 and TRBJ2-1): DAGVTQSPTHLIKTRGQQVTLRCSPISGHKSVSWYQQVLGQGPQFIFQYYEKEERGRGNFPDRFSARQFPNYSSELNVNALLLGDSALYLCASSSGLSYYNEQFFGPGTRLTVL.